This TCR beta chain was captured by sequencing in a study of blood T cell repertoires in COVID-19. The overall study: Both acute and convalescent COVID-19 samples were obtained from the United States, Italy and Spain.

Remarks on this clone: Other DNA sequences in the sample encode the same CDR3.

As handled by the study authors: Reference gene primer amplification gave nucleated cell count estimates. TCRdb's table, derived via immunoSEQ multiplex PCR, lists solely in-frame clones and lacks some. The V and J calls and clone size come from that table; D and trimming were worked out from the DNA. The sample records more than 300,000 clones, roughly 89% being singletons. The CDR3 sequence is 13 residues long. Trimming stripped 3 bases from V and 1 base from J, with 6 bases between. This TCR was sampled from a woman in her twenties or thirties who had recovered from COVID-19. Sequencing was performed on PBMCs or T cells enriched from blood (not recorded which). This chain connects TRBV12-3 or TRBV12-4 to TRBJ1-1, with D hard to call. This CDR3 reads CASSLGRNTEAFF. The CDR3 DNA sequence: TGTGCCAGCAGTTTGGGGAGGAACACTGAAGCTTTCTTT.